This T cell receptor (beta chain) was captured in a study of T cell responses to AZD1222 COVID-19 vaccine (dated by TCRdb to about 2021). General notes on the study: TCR sequencing covered some 250 trial participants: 200 to 220 given two doses of AZD1222 and around 26 given two doses of MenACWY control vaccine. Trial participants were enrolled by age into 18-55, 56-69 and 70-plus year subgroups, with 148, 28 and 57 TCR-sequenced participants respectively.

Worth noting for this clone: Its target antigen remains unknown. No much larger clone is present one base from it, and per-base qualities are unavailable.

CDR1 and CDR2 are read off the germline V gene as MNHEY and SVGEGT. Between the V and J ends, shortened by 0 bases and 3 bases respectively, the junction contains 14 bases. The CDR3 runs 16 amino acids, cysteine and phenylalanine included. The kept DNA is CDR3 alone, 48 bases in frame from the first base. Interpreted using the paper, the time point label stands for: about 28 days (+/-7) after the second vaccine dose. AZD1222 recipients whose second dose came at about 4 weeks and those whose second dose came at about 12 weeks were combined into one group, since spike-specific TCR depth and breadth did not differ between the two schedules. Samples from vaccinated people were obtained from the UK trials COV001 and COV002, which included a single-blind randomized controlled phase 2/3 trial of AZD1222 (ChAdOx1 nCoV-19) in healthy adults. Trial participant PBMC samples were collected at day 0 and day 28 after the second dose for TCRbeta chain sequencing.

Study-wide conclusions, independent of this receptor: After two AZD1222 doses, spike-specific TCR breadth and depth were significantly higher than at day 0 and than in MenACWY recipients. Participants were mostly white British and included more females than males, and it was suggested by the authors that clonal diversity may have been underestimated. Reportedly, close to half of the unique spike-specific TCRs recognized epitopes lying outside the regions that are mutated in the B.1.351 and B.1.1.7 variants. Because no samples from the day 14 peak response were available, repertoires could be characterized only after the peak T cell response. Conclusions about previously exposed vaccinees are limited, since just five or six AZD1222 recipients were seropositive for SARS-CoV-2 at baseline. CD4 TCRs associated with the vaccine covered the entire spike protein, and the dominant responses were in regions 160-218 and 743-854. In the small 56-69-year group, the increase in depth fell short of significance, most likely because of low power.

The CDR3 regions of human TCRbeta chains were subjected to immunosequencing. From the authors' description of their analysis: Repertoire TCRs were checked for matches against a reference library of SARS-CoV-2-specific TCRs that had been generated using the MIRA antigen-specificity platform. Breadth meant the fraction of unique TCRs that were SARS-CoV-2-associated, whereas depth meant the fraction of total T cells that were SARS-CoV-2-associated. Using the MIRA data, each spike-specific TCR was assigned both to the spike region to which the TCR was reactive and to a CD4 or CD8 class. Log10-transformed breadth and depth values were compared by one-way ANOVA with Sidak's multiple comparisons tests. TCRdb re-hosts the immuneACCESS table, in-frame sequences only. Its copies lack some clones; in the studies checked, an unresolved V gene accounts for under half of them, and the cause for the rest is not known. The V and J calls and clone size come from that table; D and trimming were worked out from the DNA. This sample gives roughly 150,000 clones in total; roughly 92% of them show up just once. The ten largest clones represent under 1.5% of the sample.

The source was peripheral blood, collected 28 days after the second AZD1222 dose. This TCR derives from an adult who received the AZD1222 COVID-19 vaccine. The chain employs TRBV6-2 or TRBV6-3 and TRBJ2-5, with the identity of the D gene unclear. The CDR3 protein: CASSYSNVGQKETQYF. The nucleotide sequence is TGTGCCAGCAGTTACTCGAATGTGGGTCAGAAAGAGACCCAGTACTTC.